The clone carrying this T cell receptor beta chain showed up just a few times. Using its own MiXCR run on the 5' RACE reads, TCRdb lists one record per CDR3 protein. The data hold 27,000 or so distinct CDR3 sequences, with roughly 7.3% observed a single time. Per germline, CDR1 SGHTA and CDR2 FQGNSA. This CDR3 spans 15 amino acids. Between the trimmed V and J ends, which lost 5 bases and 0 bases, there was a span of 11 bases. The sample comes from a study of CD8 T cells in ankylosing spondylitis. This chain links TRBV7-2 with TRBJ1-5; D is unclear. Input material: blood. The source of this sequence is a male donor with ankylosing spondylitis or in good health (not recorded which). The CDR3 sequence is CASSPLDVSNQPQHF. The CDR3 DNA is TGTGCCAGCAGCCCACTCGACGTTAGCAATCAGCCCCAGCATTTT.